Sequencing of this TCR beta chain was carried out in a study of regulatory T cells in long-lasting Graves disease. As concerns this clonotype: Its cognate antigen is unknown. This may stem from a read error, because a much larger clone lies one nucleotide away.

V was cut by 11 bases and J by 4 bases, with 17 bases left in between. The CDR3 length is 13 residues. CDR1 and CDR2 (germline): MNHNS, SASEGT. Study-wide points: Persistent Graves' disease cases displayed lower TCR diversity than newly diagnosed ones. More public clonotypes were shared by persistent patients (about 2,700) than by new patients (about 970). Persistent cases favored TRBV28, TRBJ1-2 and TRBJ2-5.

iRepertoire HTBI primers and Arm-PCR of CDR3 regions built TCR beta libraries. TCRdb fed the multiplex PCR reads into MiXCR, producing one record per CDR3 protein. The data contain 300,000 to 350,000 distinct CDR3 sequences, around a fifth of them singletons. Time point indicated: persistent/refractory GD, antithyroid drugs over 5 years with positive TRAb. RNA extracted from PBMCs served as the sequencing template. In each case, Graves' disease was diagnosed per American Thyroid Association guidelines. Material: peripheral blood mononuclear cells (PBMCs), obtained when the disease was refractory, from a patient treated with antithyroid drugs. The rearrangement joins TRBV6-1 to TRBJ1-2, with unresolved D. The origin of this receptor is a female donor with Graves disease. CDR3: CAGNRASSYGYTF. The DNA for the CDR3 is TGTGCCGGCAACCGGGCCAGTTCCTATGGCTACACCTTC.